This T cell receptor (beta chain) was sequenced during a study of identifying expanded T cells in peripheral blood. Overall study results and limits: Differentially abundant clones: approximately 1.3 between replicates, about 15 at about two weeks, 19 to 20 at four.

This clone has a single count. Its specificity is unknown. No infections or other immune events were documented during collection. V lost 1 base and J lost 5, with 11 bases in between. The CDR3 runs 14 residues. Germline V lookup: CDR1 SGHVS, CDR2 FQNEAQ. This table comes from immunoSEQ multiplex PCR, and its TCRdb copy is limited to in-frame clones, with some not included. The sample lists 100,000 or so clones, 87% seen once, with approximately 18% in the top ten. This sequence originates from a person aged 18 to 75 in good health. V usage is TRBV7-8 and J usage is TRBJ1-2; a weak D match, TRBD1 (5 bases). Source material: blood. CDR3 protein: CASSLDPGWYGYTF. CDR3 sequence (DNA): TGTGCCAGCAGCTTAGACCCAGGGTGGTATGGCTACACCTTC.